The 23 T cell receptor beta chains below all came from one sample that was sequenced in a study of control samples from healthy donors and cancer patients. TCRdb's copy holds only in-frame clones and misses some; the assay was immunoSEQ multiplex PCR. Found here are around 100,000 clones, 75% to 90% of them singletons; the top ten hold over 15%. The sample taken for sequencing was PBMCs. The source is a man between 60 and 70 years old with lung cancer.

The count of this clone is one. The V and J genes are TRBV7-9 and TRBJ2-6, with a tentative D call TRBD1 (5 bases). CDR3 size: 17 residues. Germline values: CDR1 SEHNR, CDR2 FQNEAQ (reference sequence). V was cut by 3 bases and J by 0 bases, with 12 bases left in between. The CDR3 bases are TGTGCCAGCAGCTTGGGGCAGGTCTCCTCTGGGGCCAACGTCCTGACTTTC. Translation gives CASSLGQVSSGANVLTF.

The gene calls are TRBV6-5 and TRBJ2-4; D call uncertain. Per germline, CDR1 MNHEY and CDR2 SVGAGI. Trimming stripped 8 bases from V and 0 bases from J, with 14 bases between. This CDR3 is 15 amino acids long. For the CDR3, the DNA is TGTGCCAGCGGCTTCAGAGATTTAGCCAAAAACATTCAGTACTTC. The encoded protein is CASGFRDLAKNIQYF.

The rearrangement joins TRBV5-8 to TRBJ1-1; D is unclear. Germline assignment: CDR1 SGHTS and CDR2 YDEGEE. The CDR3 is 16 residues long. V was clipped by 1 base and J by 5 bases, with 18 bases between them. CDR3 bases: TGTGCCAGCAGCTTGCCGACCACGATCGCTGGGACTGAAGCTTTCTTT. This sequence encodes CASSLPTTIAGTEAFF.

The chain joins TRBV10-2 to TRBJ1-3; D is unclear. Trimming stripped 8 bases from V and 0 bases from J, with 11 bases between. The CDR3 loop spans 14 amino acids. Germline CDR1 WSHSY, CDR2 SAAADI. The CDR3 here is CASSDGFSGNTIYF. The CDR3 DNA reads as TGCGCCAGCTCGGACGGCTTCTCTGGAAACACCATATATTTT.

This chain connects TRBV30 to TRBJ1-3; no clear D gene. V shed 0 bases and J shed 0 bases, with 12 bases lying between them. Germline V gene sequence: CDR1 GTSNPN, CDR2 SVGIG (reference sequence). The CDR3 runs 16 residues. The CDR3 DNA is TGTGCCTGGAGTGTAAGCACAGCCTTCTCTGGAAACACCATATATTTT. It specifies CAWSVSTAFSGNTIYF.

The V and J genes are TRBV6-5 and TRBJ2-1; D possibly corresponds to TRBD2 (6 bases). CDR3 length: 13 residues. From germline, CDR1 is MNHEY and CDR2 SVGAGI. Trimming removed 6 bases at V and 9 bases at J, with 15 bases between. This CDR3 reads CASRDPGVTEQFF. DNA for the CDR3: TGTGCCAGCAGGGACCCGGGGGTCACTGAGCAGTTCTTC.

V gene TRBV27 combines with J gene TRBJ1-1; tentative D call: TRBD1 (6 bases). The ends were cut back, 3 bases at V and 4 bases at J, with 27 bases in the middle. From germline, CDR1 is MNHEY and CDR2 SMNVEV (reference sequence). The CDR3 is 19 amino acids. CDR3 bases: TGTGCCAGCAGTTTGAGAAGTTTAGGGGGAAGTATGTCGGCCACTGAAGCTTTCTTT. Its protein product is CASSLRSLGGSMSATEAFF.

The J gene is TRBJ2-6, the V gene TRBV6-1; D might be TRBD1 (5 bases). The CDR3 spans 13 residues. V was shortened by 8 bases and J by 2 bases, with 7 bases between the two germline ends. Germline V gives CDR1 MNHNS, CDR2 SASEGT. This CDR3 reads CASAGTGANVLTF. For the CDR3, the DNA is TGTGCCAGCGCAGGGACTGGGGCCAACGTCCTGACTTTC.

The chain carries TRBV2 and TRBJ1-1; the D gene is possibly TRBD1 (6 bases). Germline V gene data show CDR1 as SNHLY and CDR2 as FYNNEI. Trimming took off 6 bases at V and 3 bases at J, with 14 bases between the two ends. The CDR3 totals 14 residues. Here the CDR3 reads CASSPQGRDTEAFF. For the CDR3, the DNA is TGTGCCAGCAGCCCGCAGGGGAGGGACACTGAAGCTTTCTTT. Looking up the rest from reference TRBV2 and TRBJ1-1 gives the full variable domain: EPEVTQTPSHQVTQMGQEVILRCVPISNHLYFYWYRQILGQKVEFLVSFYNNEISEKSEIFDDQFSVERPDGSNFTLKIRSTKLEDSAMYFCASSPQGRDTEAFFGQGTRLTVV.

The chain employs TRBV18 and TRBJ2-2; no reliable D call. The V end was cut by 0 bases, the J end by 2 bases, with 13 bases between. The CDR3 consists of 17 residues. Germline loops: CDR1 KGHSH, CDR2 LQKENI. CDR3 amino acids: CASSPPSQQLNTGELFF. In DNA form, the CDR3 reads TGTGCCAGCTCACCACCGAGTCAGCAACTAAACACCGGGGAGCTGTTTTTT.

The chain joins TRBV19 to TRBJ2-5, with a weak D call TRBD2 (6 bases). V lost 7 bases, J lost 5 bases, and 20 bases lay in between. The germline CDR1 and CDR2 sequences are LNHDA and SQIVND (reference sequence). CDR3 length: 15 amino acids. The CDR3 reads CASTTGTLRGETQYF. CDR3 DNA: TGTGCCAGTACCACGGGGACGCTTCGGGGGGAGACCCAGTACTTC.

J is TRBJ2-5 and V is TRBV30, with 13 bases lining up with TRBD2. Trimming cost V 1 base and J 2 bases; bases outside gene matches: 1. Germline-derived CDR1 and CDR2 are GTSNPN and SVGIG (reference sequence). This CDR3 is built from 15 residues. This chain's CDR3 is CAWSGGLAGQETQYF. The CDR3 DNA reads TGTGCCTGGAGTGGGGGACTAGCGGGACAAGAGACCCAGTACTTC.

The chain employs TRBV4-2 and TRBJ2-5; the D gene could be TRBD1 or TRBD2 (5 bases each). The length of the CDR3 is 13 residues. The ends were cut back, 3 bases at V and 4 bases at J, with 9 bases in the middle. Germline V lookup: CDR1 LGHNA, CDR2 YNFKEQ. The CDR3 DNA is TGTGCCAGCAGCCAGGGACCAGGAGAGACCCAGTACTTC. The encoded protein is CASSQGPGETQYF.

This chain joins TRBV5-1 and TRBJ1-4; 8 positions agree with TRBD1. This CDR3 spans 14 amino acids. Germline loops: CDR1 SGHRS, CDR2 YFSETQ. V lost 4 bases, J lost 7 bases, and 6 bases stayed unmatched. The CDR3 region is CASSPSGGGEKLFF. The CDR3 DNA is TGCGCCAGCAGCCCATCAGGGGGCGGTGAAAAACTGTTTTTT.

This clone was recorded once. The chain employs TRBV12-3 or TRBV12-4 and TRBJ2-7; unclear D gene. CDR3 length equals 12 residues. The V and J ends lost 5 bases and 2 bases respectively, with 7 bases between them. CDR3 residues: CASSRRPYEQYF. CDR3 DNA sequence: TGTGCCAGCAGTCGGCGCCCCTACGAGCAGTACTTC.

This chain's CDR3 is CASSLTIGGVETQYF. CDR3 coding DNA: TGTGCCAGCAGCTTAACGATTGGGGGGGTAGAGACCCAGTACTTC. This chain connects TRBV7-3 to TRBJ2-5, with 7 bases matching TRBD2. V lost 0 bases to trimming and J lost 4 bases; unmatched junction nucleotides: 5. This CDR3 has 15 residues. Germline V gene sequence: CDR1 SGHTA, CDR2 FQGTGA.

V and J are TRBV2 and TRBJ1-2; possible D gene TRBD1, 5 bases. The CDR3 is 13 amino acids. The V and J ends lost 6 bases and 4 bases respectively, with 12 bases between them. The V gene's germline CDR1 is SNHLY and CDR2 FYNNEI. In nucleotides, the CDR3 is TGTGCCAGCAGCACAGGATCCAGCTATGGCTACACCTTC. Protein: CASSTGSSYGYTF.

This chain connects TRBV6-6 to TRBJ1-1; possible D gene TRBD1, 6 bases. The germline V gene encodes CDR1 MNHNY and CDR2 SVGAGI (reference sequence). This CDR3 spans 14 amino acids. Trimming left V 2 bases short and J 0 bases short, with 7 bases between. CDR3 in DNA: TGTGCCAGCAGTTACGACAGGATGAACACTGAAGCTTTCTTT. Its translation is CASSYDRMNTEAFF.

The CDR3 sequence is CASSTVRTGGQETQYF. In DNA form, the CDR3 reads TGTGCCAGCAGCACCGTTAGGACAGGGGGCCAAGAGACCCAGTACTTC. This chain uses TRBV5-6 with TRBJ2-5, with 10 bases matching TRBD1. J gave up 1 base and V 4 bases, and 7 bases lay outside the gene matches. CDR1 is SGHDT and CDR2 is YYEEEE in the germline V gene. The CDR3 contains 16 residues.

This clone was observed a few times. The chain links TRBV16 to TRBJ1-5, with TRBD1 matching 7 bases. This CDR3 is built from 15 residues. V was clipped by 3 bases and J by 6 bases; unmatched bases: 8. CDR1 KGHSY and CDR2 FQNENV come from the germline V gene. The CDR3 bases are TGTGCCAGCAGCCAGCCGACAGGGACTCGTCAGCCCCAGCATTTT. As protein: CASSQPTGTRQPQHF.

J is TRBJ2-5 and V is TRBV24-1, with unresolved D. Germline CDR1 is KGHDR and CDR2 is SFDVKD. Trimming cost V 3 bases and J 6 bases, with 16 bases left between them. There are 15 residues in the CDR3. CDR3 residues: CATSDRKTSPKTQYF. The CDR3, as DNA: TGTGCCACCAGTGATCGCAAGACATCCCCCAAGACCCAGTACTTC.

The rearrangement joins TRBV7-2 to TRBJ2-7; D possibly corresponds to TRBD2 (6 bases). Trimming removed 6 bases from V and 2 bases from J, with 14 bases in between. This CDR3 region has 14 residues. From germline, CDR1 is SGHTA and CDR2 FQGNSA. The CDR3 here is CASRRNTGAYEQYF. CDR3 DNA: TGTGCCAGCAGGCGAAATACGGGGGCCTACGAGCAGTACTTC.

This clone was seen just once. The chain recombines TRBV18 with TRBJ2-2; TRBD1 or TRBD2 may be the D gene (5 bases each). CDR1 KGHSH and CDR2 LQKENI come from the germline V gene. This CDR3 region has 14 residues. The V end was cut by 1 base, the J end by 7 bases, with 10 bases between. The CDR3 sequence is CASSPLGTSGELFF. The CDR3 DNA follows: TGTGCCAGCTCACCACTGGGGACGAGCGGGGAGCTGTTTTTT.